These T cell receptor beta chains were read from a single sample in a study of OX40 agonist ivuxolimab in advanced cancers. The data were produced by immunoSEQ multiplex PCR, yet TCRdb's version contains in-frame clones alone and is incomplete. The table has more than 75,000 clones, about 85% seen once. Sample: CD4+ or CD8+ T cells sorted from blood, taken in a trial of the OX40 agonist ivuxolimab. Every receptor here comes from an adult with an advanced solid tumor such as melanoma, head and neck, liver or kidney cancer. Each CDR3 is given with its conserved first and last residue. A D gene is named only where the DNA matches it firmly. Expanded clones are given a class, and other clones once, few, many or no size at all.

CDR3aa	CDR3nt	j_gene	v_gene	abundance	d_gene
CASSLGRQGGAFF	TGTGCCAGCAGTTTAGGTCGACAGGGTGGAGCTTTCTTT	TRBJ1-1	TRBV28	NA	TRBD1
CASSLHRDNGYTF	TGTGCCAGCAGCTTACATAGGGACAATGGCTACACCTTC	TRBJ1-2	TRBV7-2	medium-sized	NA
CASSWQSGEGTQYF	TGTGCCAGCAGTTGGCAAAGCGGGGAAGGGACCCAGTACTTC	TRBJ2-5	TRBV2	NA	TRBD2
CASSEGLGYSSEKLFF	TGTGCCAGCAGTGAAGGCCTCGGGTACAGTTCGGAAAAACTGTTTTTT	TRBJ1-4	TRBV6-1	NA	NA
CASSHRIWGDQPQHF	TGTGCCAGTTCCCATCGTATTTGGGGCGATCAGCCCCAGCATTTT	TRBJ1-5	TRBV19	NA	NA
CASGLVYLGNTGELFF	TGTGCTAGTGGTTTGGTATATTTAGGGAACACCGGGGAGCTGTTTTTT	TRBJ2-2	TRBV12-5	NA	NA
CASSQDQGKANYGYTF	TGCGCCAGCAGCCAAGATCAGGGAAAAGCTAACTATGGCTACACCTTC	TRBJ1-2	TRBV4-1	NA	NA
CASRRGGSGSALGSTDTQYF	TGTGCCAGCAGGCGGGGTGGTAGCGGGAGTGCTCTCGGTAGCACAGATACGCAGTATTTT	TRBJ2-3	TRBV2	NA	TRBD2
CASSDSDRVLSDTQYF	TGTGCCAGCAGTGACTCGGACAGGGTTCTCTCAGATACGCAGTATTTT	TRBJ2-3	TRBV6-4	NA	TRBD1
CASSVPGQAVYGYTF	TGTGCCAGCAGCGTTCCGGGACAGGCGGTTTATGGCTACACCTTC	TRBJ1-2	TRBV9	NA	TRBD1
CARQGINTGELFF	TGCGCCAGACAGGGGATAAACACCGGGGAGCTGTTTTTT	TRBJ2-2	TRBV10-1	NA	TRBD1
CATSRGQGGNSPLHF	TGTGCCACCAGCAGAGGACAGGGGGGAAATTCACCCCTCCACTTT	TRBJ1-6	TRBV15	NA	TRBD1
CASSPGLAGYEQYF	TGTGCCAGCAGCCCGGGACTAGCGGGCTACGAGCAGTACTTC	TRBJ2-7	TRBV5-5	NA	TRBD2
CASSLNGTARTDTQYF	TGTGCCAGCAGCTTGAATGGGACTGCCCGCACAGATACGCAGTATTTT	TRBJ2-3	TRBV5-8	NA	NA
CASSLTSGRPLRTDTQYF	TGTGCCAGCAGTCTTACTAGCGGGAGGCCCCTGAGGACAGATACGCAGTATTTT	TRBJ2-3	TRBV28	NA	TRBD2
CASSSRGIGNEQFF	TGTGCCAGCAGCTCGAGGGGTATTGGGAATGAGCAGTTCTTC	TRBJ2-1	TRBV7-2	NA	NA
CASSLRGPGELFF	TGTGCCAGCAGCTTAAGGGGGCCCGGGGAGCTGTTTTTT	TRBJ2-2	TRBV7-3	once	NA
CASFGGTNTGELFF	TGTGCCAGCTTCGGGGGAACGAACACCGGGGAGCTGTTTTTT	TRBJ2-2	TRBV7-6	NA	NA
CASTRQGAWRRVETQYF	TGCGCCAGCACCCGGCAAGGGGCGTGGAGACGGGTGGAGACCCAGTACTTC	TRBJ2-5	TRBV5-1	NA	NA
CASSIDWTYNYNEQFF	TGTGCCAGTAGTATAGATTGGACTTACAACTACAATGAGCAGTTCTTC	TRBJ2-1	TRBV19	once	NA
CASSYSGRRDAEAFF	TGTGCCAGCAGTTACTCTGGCCGTCGGGACGCTGAAGCTTTCTTT	TRBJ1-1	TRBV6-5	NA	NA
CASSVYSKLEQFF	TGTGCCAGCAGCGTATATAGCAAACTTGAGCAGTTCTTC	TRBJ2-1	TRBV7-9	NA	NA
CASSMTSDDTDTQYF	TGTGCCAGTAGTATGACGTCGGACGATACAGATACGCAGTATTTT	TRBJ2-3	TRBV19	NA	NA
CASSRSGDLIDIQYF	TGTGCCAGCAGCCGGTCAGGGGACCTCATCGACATTCAGTACTTC	TRBJ2-4	TRBV9	NA	NA
CATSRGTGQRGNQPQHF	TGTGCCACCAGCAGAGGGACAGGGCAGAGGGGCAATCAGCCCCAGCATTTT	TRBJ1-5	TRBV15	NA	TRBD1
CAISESGTSADYGYTF	TGTGCCATCAGTGAGTCGGGTACCTCCGCAGATTATGGCTACACCTTC	TRBJ1-2	TRBV10-3	NA	NA
CASSPGLAGDSGEQFF	TGTGCCAGCAGCCCCGGGCTAGCGGGAGATAGTGGTGAGCAGTTCTTC	TRBJ2-1	TRBV9	once	TRBD2
CASSLDWGSNQPQHF	TGTGCCAGCAGCTTAGATTGGGGTAGCAATCAGCCCCAGCATTTT	TRBJ1-5	TRBV11-3	NA	NA
CASSEALQGAFF	TGTGCCAGCAGTGAAGCGCTTCAAGGGGCTTTCTTT	TRBJ1-1	TRBV2	NA	NA
CASSAGGWASGLYNEQFF	TGTGCCAGCAGCGCCGGCGGTTGGGCTAGCGGCCTGTACAATGAGCAGTTCTTC	TRBJ2-1	TRBV9	few	TRBD2
CASSLGRGSEKLFF	TGTGCCAGCAGCTTAGGCAGGGGTAGTGAAAAACTGTTTTTT	TRBJ1-4	TRBV11-2	NA	NA
CASSSLDRLAGQETQYF	TGTGCCAGCAGTTCCCTAGACCGTCTAGCGGGGCAAGAGACCCAGTACTTC	TRBJ2-5	TRBV11-2	once	TRBD2
CASSLGRGGTETQYF	TGTGCCAGCAGCTTGGGGCGGGGGGGCACGGAGACCCAGTACTTC	TRBJ2-5	TRBV7-9	NA	TRBD2
CASSTHTNLNTEAFF	TGTGCCAGTAGTACACACACAAACCTGAACACTGAAGCTTTCTTT	TRBJ1-1	TRBV19	NA	NA
CASSQSASTRMAQYF	TGTGCCAGCAGCCAGTCAGCGTCCACCAGGATGGCCCAGTACTTC	TRBJ2-5	TRBV7-8	NA	NA
CASSPDRATQYF	TGTGCCAGCAGCCCGGACAGGGCTACGCAGTATTTT	TRBJ2-3	TRBV7-8	NA	TRBD1
CASSIFSSNQPQHF	TGTGCCAGTAGTATCTTTTCCAGCAATCAGCCCCAGCATTTT	TRBJ1-5	TRBV19	NA	NA
CASSRGQGQPQHF	TGTGCCAGCAGCCGGGGACAGGGTCAGCCCCAGCATTTT	TRBJ1-5	TRBV7-9	once	TRBD1
CASSWDAGTRAGTQYF	TGTGCCAGCAGCTGGGACGCCGGGACTAGGGCCGGTACGCAGTATTTT	TRBJ2-3	TRBV5-5	NA	TRBD2
CASSPRGGGGPAYEQYF	TGTGCCAGCAGCCCCCGCGGGGGGGGAGGGCCCGCCTACGAGCAGTACTTC	TRBJ2-7	TRBV11-2	NA	TRBD2